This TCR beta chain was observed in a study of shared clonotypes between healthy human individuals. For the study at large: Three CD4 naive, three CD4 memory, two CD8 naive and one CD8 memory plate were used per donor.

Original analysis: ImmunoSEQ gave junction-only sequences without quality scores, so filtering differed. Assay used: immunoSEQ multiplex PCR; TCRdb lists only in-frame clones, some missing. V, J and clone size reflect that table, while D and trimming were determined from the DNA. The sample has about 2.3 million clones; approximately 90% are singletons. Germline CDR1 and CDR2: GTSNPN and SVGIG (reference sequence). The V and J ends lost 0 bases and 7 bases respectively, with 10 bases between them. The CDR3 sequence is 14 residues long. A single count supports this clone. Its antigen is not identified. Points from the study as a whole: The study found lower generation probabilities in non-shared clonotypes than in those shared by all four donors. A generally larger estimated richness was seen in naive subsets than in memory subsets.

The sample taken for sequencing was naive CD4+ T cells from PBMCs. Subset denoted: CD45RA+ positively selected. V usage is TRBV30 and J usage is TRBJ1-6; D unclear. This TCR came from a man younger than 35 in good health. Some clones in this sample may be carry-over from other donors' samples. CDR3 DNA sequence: TGTGCCTGGAGTGTCGCGGGGAACAATTCACCCCTCCACTTT. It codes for CAWSVAGNNSPLHF.